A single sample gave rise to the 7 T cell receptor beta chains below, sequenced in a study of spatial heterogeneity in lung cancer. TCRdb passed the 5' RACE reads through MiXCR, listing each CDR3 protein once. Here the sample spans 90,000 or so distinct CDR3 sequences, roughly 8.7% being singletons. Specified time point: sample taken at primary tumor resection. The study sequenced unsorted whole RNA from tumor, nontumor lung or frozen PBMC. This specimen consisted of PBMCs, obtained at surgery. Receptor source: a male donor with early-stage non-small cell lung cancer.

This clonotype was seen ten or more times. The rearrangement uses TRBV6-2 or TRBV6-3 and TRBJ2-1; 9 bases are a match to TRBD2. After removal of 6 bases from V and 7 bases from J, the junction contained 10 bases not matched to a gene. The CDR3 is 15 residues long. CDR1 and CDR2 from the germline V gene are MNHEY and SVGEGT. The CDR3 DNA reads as TGTGCCAGCAGCCTCCTAGGCGGGAGGGGGAATGAGCAGTTCTTC. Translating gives CASSLLGGRGNEQFF.

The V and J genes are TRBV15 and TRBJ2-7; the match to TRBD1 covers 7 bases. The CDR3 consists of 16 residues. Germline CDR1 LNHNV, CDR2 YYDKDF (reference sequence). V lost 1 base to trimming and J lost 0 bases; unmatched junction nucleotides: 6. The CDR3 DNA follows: TGTGCCACCAGCAGAGGTTTCGGGACAGCCTCCTACGAGCAGTACTTC. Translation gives CATSRGFGTASYEQYF. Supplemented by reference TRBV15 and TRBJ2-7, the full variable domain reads DAMVIQNPRYQVTQFGKPVTLSCSQTLNHNVMYWYQQKSSQAPKLLFHYYDKDFNNEADTPDNFQSRRPNTSFCFLDIRSPGLGDTAMYLCATSRGFGTASYEQYFGPGTRLTVT.

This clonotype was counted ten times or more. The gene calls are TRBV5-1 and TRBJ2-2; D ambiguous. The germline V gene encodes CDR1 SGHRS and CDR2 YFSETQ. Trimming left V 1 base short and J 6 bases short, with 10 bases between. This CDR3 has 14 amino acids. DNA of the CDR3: TGCGCCAGCAGCTTGATGCTCGCGCCCGGGGAGCTGTTTTTT. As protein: CASSLMLAPGELFF.

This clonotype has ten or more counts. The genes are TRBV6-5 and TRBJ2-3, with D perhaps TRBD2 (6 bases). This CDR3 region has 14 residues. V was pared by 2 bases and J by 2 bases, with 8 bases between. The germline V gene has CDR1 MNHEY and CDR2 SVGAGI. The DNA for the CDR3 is TGTGCCAGCAGTTACCGGGACTCCACAGATACGCAGTATTTT. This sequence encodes CASSYRDSTDTQYF.

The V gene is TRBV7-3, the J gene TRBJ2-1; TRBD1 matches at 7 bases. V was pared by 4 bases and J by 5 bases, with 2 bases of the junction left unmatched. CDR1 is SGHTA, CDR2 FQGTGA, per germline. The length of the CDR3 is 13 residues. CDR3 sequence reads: CASSSTGNNEQFF. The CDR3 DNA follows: TGTGCCAGCAGCTCGACAGGGAACAATGAGCAGTTCTTC.

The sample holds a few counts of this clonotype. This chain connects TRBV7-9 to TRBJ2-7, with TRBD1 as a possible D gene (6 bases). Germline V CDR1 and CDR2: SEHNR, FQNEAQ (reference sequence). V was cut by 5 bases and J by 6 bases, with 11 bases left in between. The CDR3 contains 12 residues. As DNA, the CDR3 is TGTGCCAGCAGCCACAGGGTTGGCGAGCAGTACTTC. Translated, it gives CASSHRVGEQYF.

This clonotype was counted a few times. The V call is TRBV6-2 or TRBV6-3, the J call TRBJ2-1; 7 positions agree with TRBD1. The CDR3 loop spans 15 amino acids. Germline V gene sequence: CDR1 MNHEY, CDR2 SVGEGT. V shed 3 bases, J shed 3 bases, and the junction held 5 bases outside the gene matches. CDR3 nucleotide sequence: TGTGCCAGCAGTTATGACAGGGCCTTCTACAATGAGCAGTTCTTC. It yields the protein CASSYDRAFYNEQFF.